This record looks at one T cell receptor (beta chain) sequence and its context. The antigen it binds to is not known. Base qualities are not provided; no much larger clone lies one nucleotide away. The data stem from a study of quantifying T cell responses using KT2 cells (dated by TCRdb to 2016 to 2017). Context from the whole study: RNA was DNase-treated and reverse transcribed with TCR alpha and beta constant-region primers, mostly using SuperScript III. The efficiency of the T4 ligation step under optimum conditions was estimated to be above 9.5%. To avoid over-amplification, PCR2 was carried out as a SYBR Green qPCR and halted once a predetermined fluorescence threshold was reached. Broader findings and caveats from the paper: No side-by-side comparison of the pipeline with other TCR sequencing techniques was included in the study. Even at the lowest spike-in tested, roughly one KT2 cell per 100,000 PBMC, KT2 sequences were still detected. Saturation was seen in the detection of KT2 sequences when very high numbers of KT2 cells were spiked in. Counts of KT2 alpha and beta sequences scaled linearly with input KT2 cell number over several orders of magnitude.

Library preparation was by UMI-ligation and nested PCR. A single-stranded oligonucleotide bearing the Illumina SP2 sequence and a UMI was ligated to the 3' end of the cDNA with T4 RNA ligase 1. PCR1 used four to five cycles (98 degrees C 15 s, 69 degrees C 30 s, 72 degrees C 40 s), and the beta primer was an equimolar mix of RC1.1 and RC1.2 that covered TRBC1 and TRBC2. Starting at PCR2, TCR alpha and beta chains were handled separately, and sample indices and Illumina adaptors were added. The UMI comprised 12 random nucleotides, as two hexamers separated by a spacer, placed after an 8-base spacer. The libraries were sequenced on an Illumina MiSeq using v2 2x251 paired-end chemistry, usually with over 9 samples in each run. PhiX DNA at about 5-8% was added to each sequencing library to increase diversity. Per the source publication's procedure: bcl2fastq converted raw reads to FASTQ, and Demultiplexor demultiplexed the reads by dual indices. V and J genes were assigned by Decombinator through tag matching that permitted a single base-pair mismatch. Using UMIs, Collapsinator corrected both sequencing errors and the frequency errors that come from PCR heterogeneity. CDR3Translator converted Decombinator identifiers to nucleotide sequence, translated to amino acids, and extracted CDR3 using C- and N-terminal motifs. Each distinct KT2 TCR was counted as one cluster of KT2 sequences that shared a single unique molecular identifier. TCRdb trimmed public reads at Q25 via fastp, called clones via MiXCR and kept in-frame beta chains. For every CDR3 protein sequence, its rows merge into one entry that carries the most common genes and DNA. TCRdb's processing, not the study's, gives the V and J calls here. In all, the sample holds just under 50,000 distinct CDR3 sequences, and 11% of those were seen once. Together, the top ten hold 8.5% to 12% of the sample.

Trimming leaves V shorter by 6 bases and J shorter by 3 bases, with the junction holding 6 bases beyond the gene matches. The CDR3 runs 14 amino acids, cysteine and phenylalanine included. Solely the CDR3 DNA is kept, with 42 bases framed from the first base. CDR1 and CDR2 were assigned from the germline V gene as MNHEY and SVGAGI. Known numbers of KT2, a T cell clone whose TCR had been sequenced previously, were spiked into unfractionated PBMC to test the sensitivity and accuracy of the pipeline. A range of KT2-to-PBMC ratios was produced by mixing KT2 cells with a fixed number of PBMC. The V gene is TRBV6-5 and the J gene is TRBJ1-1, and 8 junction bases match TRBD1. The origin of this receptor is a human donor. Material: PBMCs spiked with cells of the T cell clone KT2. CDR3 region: CASSRTGRDTEAFF. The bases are TGTGCCAGCAGCCGGACAGGGAGAGACACTGAAGCTTTCTTT.